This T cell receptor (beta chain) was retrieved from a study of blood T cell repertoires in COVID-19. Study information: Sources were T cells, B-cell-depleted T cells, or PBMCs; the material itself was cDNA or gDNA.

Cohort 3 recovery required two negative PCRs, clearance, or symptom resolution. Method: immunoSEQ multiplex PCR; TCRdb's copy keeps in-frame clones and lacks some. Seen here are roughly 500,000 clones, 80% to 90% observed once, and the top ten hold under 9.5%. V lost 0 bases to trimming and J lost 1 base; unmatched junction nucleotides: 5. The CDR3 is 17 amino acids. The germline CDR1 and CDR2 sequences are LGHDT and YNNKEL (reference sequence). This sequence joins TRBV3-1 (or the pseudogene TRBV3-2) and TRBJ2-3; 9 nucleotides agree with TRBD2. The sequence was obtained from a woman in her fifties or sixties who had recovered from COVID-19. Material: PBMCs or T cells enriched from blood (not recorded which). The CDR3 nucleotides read TGTGCCAGCAGCCAAGATCTGGAGCGGGGGGGCACAGATACGCAGTATTTT. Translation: CASSQDLERGGTDTQYF.